The 28 T cell receptor beta chains below were found in one sample sequenced in a study of read filtering for tumor transcriptome and immune sequencing. This library used approximately 0.4 ug RNA and molecular barcoded adaptors spanning alpha/delta and beta/gamma chains. TCRdb redid the calling of the reads with MiXCR, one entry per CDR3 protein. The sample gives 50,000 to 65,000 distinct CDR3 sequences, about 21% of which show up once; over 12% is in the top ten. Sequencing was carried out using a population of CD138-negative cells sorted from bone marrow. The receptors come from a donor at least 40 years old with multiple myeloma.

As regards this clonotype: Germline is not matched at one junction end, which may reflect a read error. The V and J genes are TRBV29-1 and TRBJ2-1, with D maybe TRBD2 (6 bases). In germline, CDR1 is SQVTM, CDR2 ANQGSEA. The CDR3 contains 15 residues. The CDR3 nucleotides are TGCAGCGTTGCTAGGCTAGCGAGCGCCTACAATAAGCAGTTCTTC. Protein product: CSVARLASAYNKQFF.

This clonotype was counted many times. This chain connects TRBV19 to TRBJ1-1; tentatively, D is TRBD1 (6 bases). The CDR3 loop spans 13 amino acids. V lost 8 bases to trimming and J lost 6 bases, with 16 bases between them. Germline V gene data show CDR1 as LNHDA and CDR2 as SQIVND (reference sequence). The CDR3 region has the DNA TGTGCCAGTGAGGACAGTAATCTTCCTGAAGCTTTCTTT. Residues: CASEDSNLPEAFF.

Ten or more counts support this clonotype. The chain employs TRBV29-1 and TRBJ1-4; the D is unclear. The CDR3 spans 12 residues. Trimming cost V 5 bases and J 6 bases, with 10 bases left between them. Germline V CDR1 and CDR2: SQVTM, ANQGSEA. CDR3 nucleotide sequence: TGCAGCGTTAGGATCTTTGATGAAAAACTGTTTTTT. Amino acids: CSVRIFDEKLFF.

On this clonotype: A much larger clone is a single base away; this may be a read error. The chain links TRBV5-5 to TRBJ2-3; 8 nucleotides align to TRBD1. In germline, CDR1 is SGHKS, CDR2 YYEKEE (reference sequence). The CDR3 is made up of 15 amino acids. CDR3 nucleotides: TGTGCCGGCAGCCGGGGACAGGAACCCGCAGCTACGCAGTATTTT. It translates to CAGSRGQEPAATQYF.

This clonotype was seen repeatedly, ten times or more. The chain recombines TRBV20-1 with TRBJ2-7, with 10 nucleotides matching TRBD2. Germline CDR1 and CDR2: DFQATT and SNEGSKA (reference sequence). V was pared by 3 bases and J by 4 bases, with 12 bases of the junction left unmatched. The CDR3 runs to 16 residues. CDR3 in DNA: TGCAGTGCTAGCGTCTACGGAGCGGGAGGGCCGTACGAGCAGTACTTC. This codes for CSASVYGAGGPYEQYF.

This clonotype was counted ten times or more. The V and J genes are TRBV19 and TRBJ2-1, with 14 nucleotides matching TRBD2. Unmatched junction bases numbered 11, after V lost 4 bases and J lost 6 bases. The CDR3 totals 18 residues. Looked up from germline, CDR1 is LNHDA and CDR2 is SQIVND (reference sequence). CDR3 nucleotides: TGTGCCAGTAGTACCGGGGGACTAGCGGGAGTACTAGGCAATGAGCAGTTCTTC. Amino acid sequence: CASSTGGLAGVLGNEQFF.

On this clonotype itself: A much larger clone sits a single nucleotide away, making a read error possible. V usage is TRBV10-3 and J usage is TRBJ2-5; 7 bases line up with TRBD2. This CDR3 has 12 residues. The germline V gene encodes CDR1 ENHRY and CDR2 SYGVKD. With V trimmed by 4 bases and J by 14 bases, 10 bases remained unmatched. CDR3 coding DNA: TGTGCCATCAGTGGGGAGCTAGCGGACGTCTACTTC. This codes for CAISGELADVYF.

Of note for this clonotype: Just one base apart from a much larger clone, this may be a read error. This chain joins TRBV28 and TRBJ2-7; D ambiguous. CDR3 length: 12 amino acids. Germline V gene data show CDR1 as MDHEN and CDR2 as SYDVKM. CDR3 sequence (DNA): TGTGCCATCAGTTTTCCAGTTTTCGAGCAGTACTTC. Residues: CAISFPVFEQYF.

Only a few counts were recorded for this clonotype. The chain is built from TRBV7-8 and TRBJ2-7, with TRBD2 matching 9 bases. Germline V gene data show CDR1 as SGHVS and CDR2 as FQNEAQ. With 1 base clipped from V and 6 bases from J, the junction kept 7 bases outside the gene matches. This CDR3 contains 15 residues. CDR3 residues: CASSLGGGRASEQYF. The CDR3 DNA reads as TGTGCCAGCAGCTTAGGGGGCGGGAGGGCCTCCGAGCAGTACTTC.

This clonotype appeared a single time. The rearrangement links TRBV6-5 to TRBJ2-1; 13 nucleotides match TRBD2. This CDR3 region has 17 residues. V was clipped by 7 bases and J by 4 bases; unmatched bases: 10. Germline-derived CDR1 and CDR2 are MNHEY and SVGAGI. The CDR3 spells CASIYSGTSGIYNEQFF. In DNA, the CDR3 is TGTGCCAGCATTTATAGTGGGACTAGCGGGATTTACAATGAGCAGTTCTTC.

This clonotype was recorded many times. The chain is built from TRBV20-1 and TRBJ2-7, with 8 positions matching TRBD1. This CDR3 spans 13 amino acids. J was trimmed by 3 bases and V by 6 bases; bases with no gene match: 7. Per the germline V gene, CDR1 is DFQATT and CDR2 is SNEGSKA (reference sequence). In DNA form, the CDR3 reads TGCAGTGCGGGGACAGGTGGGGTCTACGAGCAGTACTTC. Translating it yields CSAGTGGVYEQYF.

This clonotype occurred many times. The rearrangement links TRBV20-1 to TRBJ2-7, with 13 bases fitting TRBD2. Trimming removed 6 bases from V and 4 bases from J; junction bases left unmatched: 6. From germline, CDR1 is DFQATT and CDR2 SNEGSKA (reference sequence). The CDR3 runs to 14 residues. CDR3 protein: CSARLAGGRYEQYF. CDR3 bases: TGCAGTGCGAGACTAGCGGGGGGCAGGTACGAGCAGTACTTC.

This chain's CDR3 is CASSFERTVNTEAFF. The CDR3 DNA sequence: TGTGCCAGCAGCTTTGAACGGACAGTGAACACTGAAGCTTTCTTT. The V call is TRBV5-5, the J call TRBJ1-1, with TRBD1 as a possible D gene (6 bases). The CDR3 has 15 residues. The V gene lost 2 bases and the J gene lost 0 bases, with 11 bases spanning the gap. The germline V gene has CDR1 SGHKS and CDR2 YYEKEE (reference sequence).

The chain couples TRBV14 to TRBJ2-7, with 9 bases aligning to TRBD2. Germline V lookup: CDR1 SGHDN, CDR2 FVKESK. V lost 4 bases, J lost 2 bases, and 6 bases stayed unmatched. CDR3 length: 15 amino acids. The CDR3 nucleotides read TGTGCCAGCAGCCCCAGGCTAGCGGGACCCTACGAGCAGTACTTC. This encodes CASSPRLAGPYEQYF.

As for this clonotype: A much bigger clone sits one base away, suggesting this may be a read error. This chain connects TRBV10-2 to TRBJ2-7; 8 bases align to TRBD2. The CDR3 consists of 14 residues. The V gene's germline CDR1 is WSHSY and CDR2 SAAADI. CDR3 region: CVSSEGGRTYEQYF. CDR3 bases: TGCGTCAGCAGTGAGGGCGGGAGGACCTACGAGCAGTACTTC.

At least ten counts were recorded for this clonotype. V gene TRBV20-1 combines with J gene TRBJ2-5; 9 bases match TRBD2. This CDR3 has 16 residues. Germline CDR1 reads DFQATT; CDR2 reads SNEGSKA (reference sequence). Trimming took 4 bases from V and 5 from J; bases not matched to a gene: 14. This chain's CDR3 is CSANNVGRGGLETQYF. CDR3 nucleotides: TGCAGTGCTAATAATGTGGGGCGGGGGGGCCTTGAGACCCAGTACTTC.

For this clonotype: Germline is not matched at one junction end, which may reflect a read error. This chain joins TRBV28 and TRBJ2-7; TRBD1 is a possible D gene (7 bases). The CDR3 extends over 16 amino acids. CDR1 is MDHEN and CDR2 is SYDVKM in the germline V gene. The CDR3 nucleotides are TGTGACAGCACCCTAGGAGGAGGGGGCACTATCTACGAGCAGTACTTC. Translating it yields CDSTLGGGGTIYEQYF. The whole variable domain, remainder taken from reference TRBV28 and TRBJ2-7, is DVKVTQSSRYLVKRTGEKVFLECVQDMDHENMFWYRQDPGLGLRLIYFSYDVKMKEKGDIPEGYSVSREKKERFSLILESASTNQTSMYLCDSTLGGGGTIYEQYFGPGTRLTVT.

This clonotype has just a few counts. The chain couples TRBV28 to TRBJ1-4; D call uncertain. The germline V gene has CDR1 MDHEN and CDR2 SYDVKM. This CDR3 comprises 14 residues. V shed 6 bases and J shed 4 bases, with 12 bases lying between them. CDR3 coding DNA: TGTGCCAGCAGGACTCCTGGCGGTAATGAAAAACTGTTTTTT. This codes for CASRTPGGNEKLFF.

This clonotype came up a few times. This chain joins TRBV14 and TRBJ2-3; D is perhaps TRBD1 or TRBD2 (5 bases each). With 4 bases removed from V and 11 bases from J, the gap between germline ends came to 25 bases. Germline CDR1 is SGHDN and CDR2 is FVKESK. The CDR3 contains 16 residues. Here the CDR3 reads CASSRGLGTRGEKQYF. The CDR3 nucleotides are TGTGCCAGCAGCCGGGGCTTGGGCACCCGAGGGGAGAAGCAGTATTTT.

This clonotype was seen a few times. The V and J genes are TRBV20-1 and TRBJ2-3; D may be TRBD1 (5 bases). Between the trimmed V and J ends, which lost 6 bases and 2 bases, there was a span of 21 bases. The germline V gene has CDR1 DFQATT and CDR2 SNEGSKA (reference sequence). The CDR3 is made up of 16 amino acids. CDR3 DNA sequence: TGCAGTGCCATGGACAATCGACAGACTTACACAGATACGCAGTATTTT. It encodes CSAMDNRQTYTDTQYF.

This clonotype has ten or more counts. CDR3: CATRQGASYEQYF. Here the CDR3 DNA reads TGTGCCACCAGACAGGGTGCGTCCTACGAGCAGTACTTC. This chain connects TRBV6-5 to TRBJ2-7; 7 bases fit TRBD1. Germline V CDR1 and CDR2: MNHEY, SVGAGI. With V trimmed by 10 bases and J by 1 base, 7 bases remained unmatched. This CDR3 spans 13 amino acids.

This clonotype was counted many times. This sequence joins TRBV28 and TRBJ2-7, with 11 nucleotides matching TRBD2. Trimming at V came to 5 bases and at J to 4 bases, leaving 7 bases not matched to a gene. CDR1 and CDR2 (germline): MDHEN, SYDVKM. The CDR3 is 15 residues long. CDR3 residues: CASSASGRPAYEQYF. The CDR3 nucleotides are TGTGCCAGCAGTGCTAGCGGGAGGCCTGCGTACGAGCAGTACTTC.

The chain employs TRBV20-1 and TRBJ2-6; D is undetermined. Trimming took 5 bases from V and 2 from J, leaving 4 bases between them. Germline V gene sequence: CDR1 DFQATT, CDR2 SNEGSKA (reference sequence). This CDR3 spans 12 amino acids. The CDR3 here is CSAGTGANVLTF. CDR3 DNA sequence: TGCAGTGCTGGTACTGGGGCCAACGTCCTGACTTTC.

At least ten counts were recorded for this clonotype. One end of the junction does not line up with germline, which may come from a read error. The chain couples TRBV5-3 to TRBJ2-5, with 15 bases that match TRBD2. TRBV5-3 is annotated as an ORF whose role is uncertain. The CDR3 length is 19 residues. CDR3 nucleotide sequence: TGTGCCAGCAGCTTGTCCGGGACTAGCGGGGGGTCCAATCAAGAGACCCAGTACTTC. Its protein product is CASSLSGTSGGSNQETQYF.

This clonotype was counted many times. J is TRBJ1-2 and V is TRBV28; D is possibly TRBD1 (6 bases). CDR1 and CDR2 (germline): MDHEN, SYDVKM. This CDR3 contains 16 residues. Trimming shortened V by 7 bases and J by 8 bases, and 26 bases separated the two germline ends. The CDR3 here is CASTIPTTRGGRGYTF. The CDR3, as DNA: TGTGCCAGCACCATACCAACCACGCGGGGGGGGCGAGGCTACACCTTC.

CDR3 sequence: CSASGQGGNTIYF. In DNA, the CDR3 is TGCAGTGCCTCGGGACAGGGAGGAAACACCATATATTTT. This chain joins TRBV20-1 and TRBJ1-3, with 9 positions matching TRBD1. J gave up 4 bases and V 6 bases, and 4 bases lay outside the gene matches. The CDR3 length is 13 residues. Germline CDR1 and CDR2: DFQATT and SNEGSKA (reference sequence).

A remark on this clonotype: A far larger clone differs by one base, so this is likely a read error. The chain recombines TRBV6-5 with TRBJ2-7; D possibly corresponds to TRBD2 (5 bases). This CDR3 is built from 12 residues. Germline V CDR1 and CDR2: MNHEY, SVGAGI. Here the CDR3 reads CAGSDGDYEQYF. The CDR3 bases are TGTGCCGGCAGCGACGGGGACTACGAGCAGTACTTC.

As concerns this clonotype: A clone one base away is much larger, so this may be a read error. The chain recombines TRBV20-1 with TRBJ1-1; D not certain. The CDR3 totals 14 residues. Germline CDR1 DFQATT, CDR2 SNEGSKA (reference sequence). V gave up 4 bases and J gave up 1 base, with 13 bases separating them. The CDR3 protein is CSAKAGLKNTEAFF. Here the CDR3 DNA reads TGCAGTGCTAAGGCAGGACTAAAGAACACTGAAGCTTTCTTT.